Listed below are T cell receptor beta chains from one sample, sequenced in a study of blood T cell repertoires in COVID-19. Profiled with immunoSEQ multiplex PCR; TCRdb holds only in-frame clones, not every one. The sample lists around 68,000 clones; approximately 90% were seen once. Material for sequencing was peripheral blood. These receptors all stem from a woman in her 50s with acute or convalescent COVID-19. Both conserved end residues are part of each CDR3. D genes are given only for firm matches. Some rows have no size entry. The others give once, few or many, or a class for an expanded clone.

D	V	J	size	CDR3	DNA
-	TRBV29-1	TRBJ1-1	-	CSVSYSGTKLEAFF	TGCAGCGTTTCTTACTCCGGGACAAAGCTTGAAGCTTTCTTT
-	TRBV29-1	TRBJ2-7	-	CSVAVRGYSYEQYF	TGCAGCGTTGCTGTTCGCGGGTACTCCTACGAGCAGTACTTC
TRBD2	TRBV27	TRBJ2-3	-	CASSGTSGRTDTQYF	TGTGCCAGCAGCGGGACTAGCGGGAGGACAGATACGCAGTATTTT
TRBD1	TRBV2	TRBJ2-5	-	CASSRDRGRETQYF	TGTGCCAGCAGCCGGGACAGGGGGAGGGAGACCCAGTACTTC
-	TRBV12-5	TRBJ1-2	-	CASAQGVGYGYTF	TGTGCTAGTGCCCAAGGGGTAGGCTATGGCTACACCTTC
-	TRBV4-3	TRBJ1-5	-	CASSQDRISNQPQHF	TGCGCCAGCAGCCAAGACAGGATTAGCAATCAGCCCCAGCATTTT
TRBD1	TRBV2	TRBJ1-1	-	CASHRGFSSLEAFF	TGTGCCAGCCACAGGGGCTTCAGTTCCCTTGAAGCTTTCTTT
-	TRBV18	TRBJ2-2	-	CASSPPVKAENTGELFF	TGTGCCAGCTCACCACCGGTTAAAGCGGAGAACACCGGGGAGCTGTTTTTT
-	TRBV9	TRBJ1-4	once	CASSVDQGIEKLFF	TGTGCCAGCAGCGTAGACCAGGGGATAGAAAAACTGTTTTTT
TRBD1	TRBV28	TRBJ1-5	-	CASRQGTLAQHF	TGTGCCAGCAGACAGGGGACATTGGCCCAGCATTTT
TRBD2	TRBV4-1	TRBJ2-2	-	CASSRALAGTSNTGELFF	TGCGCCAGCAGCCGAGCCCTAGCGGGAACCTCGAACACCGGGGAGCTGTTTTTT
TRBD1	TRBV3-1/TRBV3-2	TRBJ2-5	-	CASSHRQGQETQYF	TGTGCCAGCAGCCACCGACAGGGCCAAGAGACCCAGTACTTC
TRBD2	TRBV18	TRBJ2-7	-	CASSPPSGGPEQYF	TGTGCCAGCTCACCACCTAGCGGGGGGCCCGAGCAGTACTTC
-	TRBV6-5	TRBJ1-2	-	CASSYSAGYGYTF	TGTGCCAGCAGTTACTCCGCGGGCTATGGCTACACCTTC
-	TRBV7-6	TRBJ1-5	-	CASSVEEGFNQPQHF	TGTGCCAGCAGCGTCGAAGAGGGCTTCAATCAGCCCCAGCATTTT
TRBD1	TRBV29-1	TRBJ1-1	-	CSVRQGAIEAFF	TGCAGCGTCCGACAGGGGGCGATTGAAGCTTTCTTT
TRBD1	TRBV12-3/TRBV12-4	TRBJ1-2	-	CASSPGTGGGYTF	TGTGCCAGCAGCCCTGGGACAGGTGGGGGCTACACCTTC
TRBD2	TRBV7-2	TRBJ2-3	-	CASSLGLAGGADTQYF	TGTGCCAGCAGCTTAGGGCTAGCGGGAGGGGCAGATACGCAGTATTTT
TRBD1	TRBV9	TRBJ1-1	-	CASSFTGANTEAFF	TGTGCCAGCAGCTTCACAGGGGCTAACACTGAAGCTTTCTTT
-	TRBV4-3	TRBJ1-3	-	CASSSVIGNTIYF	TGCGCCAGCAGCAGCGTAATCGGAAACACCATATATTTT
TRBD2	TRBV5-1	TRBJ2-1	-	CASSPVAGVSGNEQFF	TGCGCCAGCAGCCCGGTAGCGGGAGTAAGCGGCAATGAGCAGTTCTTC
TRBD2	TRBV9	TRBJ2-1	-	CASSVAALTSGDNEQFF	TGTGCCAGCAGCGTTGCCGCTCTGACTAGCGGGGACAATGAGCAGTTCTTC
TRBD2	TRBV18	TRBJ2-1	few	CASSPLAGEYNEQFF	TGTGCCAGCTCACCCCTAGCGGGGGAGTACAATGAGCAGTTCTTC
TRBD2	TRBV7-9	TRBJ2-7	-	CASSLDSSGIYEQYF	TGTGCCAGCAGCTTAGATTCTAGCGGGATTTACGAGCAGTACTTC
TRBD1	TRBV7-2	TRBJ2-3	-	CASSLAGGLGTDTQYF	TGTGCCAGCAGCTTAGCAGGGGGCCTAGGCACAGATACGCAGTATTTT
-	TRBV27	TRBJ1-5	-	CASSPTGHVEAQHF	TGTGCCAGCAGTCCCACGGGACACGTAGAGGCCCAGCATTTT
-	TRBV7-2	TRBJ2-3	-	CASTFEPGDTQYF	TGTGCCAGCACCTTCGAGCCGGGGGATACGCAGTATTTT
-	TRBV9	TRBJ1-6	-	CASSGSNSPLHF	TGTGCCAGCAGCGGGAGCAATTCACCCCTCCACTTT
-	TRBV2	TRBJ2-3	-	CASSEAQVRGNTDTQYF	TGTGCCAGCAGTGAAGCGCAAGTGAGGGGGAACACAGATACGCAGTATTTT
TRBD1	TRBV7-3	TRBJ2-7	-	CASSLSRGPYEQYF	TGTGCCAGCAGCTTAAGTAGGGGGCCCTACGAGCAGTACTTC
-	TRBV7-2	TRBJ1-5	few	CASSLVPGAQHF	TGTGCCAGCAGCTTAGTGCCCGGGGCCCAGCATTTT
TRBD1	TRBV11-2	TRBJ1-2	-	CASSLTVPGQGDGYTF	TGTGCCAGCAGCTTAACTGTTCCGGGACAGGGAGATGGCTACACCTTC
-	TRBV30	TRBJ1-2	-	CAWSRQAVNYGYTF	TGTGCCTGGAGTCGACAGGCCGTTAACTATGGCTACACCTTC
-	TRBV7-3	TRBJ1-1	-	CASSLTSGSTEAFF	TGTGCCAGCAGCTTAACGAGCGGGAGCACTGAAGCTTTCTTT
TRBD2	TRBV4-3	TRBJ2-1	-	CASSRGLAENNEQFF	TGCGCCAGCAGCCGCGGACTAGCGGAGAACAATGAGCAGTTCTTC
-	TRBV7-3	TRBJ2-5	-	CASSPVPGTQAETQYF	TGTGCCAGCAGCCCAGTACCGGGGACTCAGGCGGAGACCCAGTACTTC
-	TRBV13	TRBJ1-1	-	CASTGGGSPSTEAFF	TGTGCCAGCACCGGCGGGGGGTCACCGAGCACTGAAGCTTTCTTT
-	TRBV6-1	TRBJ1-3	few	CASSEAAGVGSGNTIYF	TGTGCCAGCAGTGAAGCAGCAGGGGTAGGCTCTGGAAACACCATATATTTT
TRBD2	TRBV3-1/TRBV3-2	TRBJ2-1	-	CASSLAGEEGEQFF	TGTGCCAGCAGCTTAGCGGGAGAGGAAGGGGAGCAGTTCTTC
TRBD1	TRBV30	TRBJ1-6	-	CACIGQGSRSPLHF	TGTGCCTGTATCGGACAGGGGAGCAGATCACCCCTCCACTTT
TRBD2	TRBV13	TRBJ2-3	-	CATSGRGGLADTQYF	TGTGCCACCTCAGGTCGGGGGGGCCTGGCAGATACGCAGTATTTT
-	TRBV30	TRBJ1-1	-	CAWSVGGISEAFF	TGTGCCTGGAGTGTGGGGGGGATCAGTGAAGCTTTCTTT
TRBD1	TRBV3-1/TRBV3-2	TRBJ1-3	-	CASSPTGTGGYLAGNTIYF	TGTGCCAGCAGCCCGACCGGGACAGGGGGATACCTGGCTGGAAACACCATATATTTT
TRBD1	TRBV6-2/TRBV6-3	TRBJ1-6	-	CASSPGTGSSPLHF	TGTGCCAGCAGCCCAGGGACAGGGAGTTCACCCCTCCACTTT
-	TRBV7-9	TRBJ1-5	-	CASSLGGGNQPQHF	TGTGCCAGCAGCTTAGGGGGCGGCAATCAGCCCCAGCATTTT
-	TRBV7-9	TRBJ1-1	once	CAGSRMSEAFF	TGTGCCGGGAGCCGGATGTCTGAAGCTTTCTTT
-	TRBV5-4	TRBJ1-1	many	CASSLESRVGTEAFF	TGTGCCAGCAGCTTGGAGTCCAGGGTGGGAACTGAAGCTTTCTTT
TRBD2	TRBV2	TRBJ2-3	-	CASSSGGRTDTQYF	TGTGCCAGCAGTAGCGGGGGACGCACAGATACGCAGTATTTT
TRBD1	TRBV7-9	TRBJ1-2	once	CASSFKTGGPASYGYTF	TGTGCCAGCAGCTTCAAGACAGGGGGCCCGGCGTCATATGGCTACACCTTC
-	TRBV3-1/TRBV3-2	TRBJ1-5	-	CASSQVDNQPQHF	TGTGCCAGCAGCCAAGTAGACAATCAGCCCCAGCATTTT
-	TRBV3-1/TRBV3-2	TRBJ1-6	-	CASSQDSVNSPLHF	TGTGCCAGCAGCCAAGACAGTGTGAATTCACCCCTCCACTTT
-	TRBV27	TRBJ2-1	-	CASSPLTPEQFF	TGTGCCAGCAGCCCGCTTACACCCGAGCAGTTCTTC
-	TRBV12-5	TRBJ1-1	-	CASGLSGSVHMNTEAFF	TGTGCTAGTGGTCTATCAGGGTCTGTCCACATGAACACTGAAGCTTTCTTT
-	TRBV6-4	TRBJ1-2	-	CASSFGTNYGYTF	TGTGCCAGCAGTTTCGGGACAAACTATGGCTACACCTTC